These 10 T cell receptor beta chains share one sample of origin, sequenced in a study of identical twins. From the 5' RACE reads, TCRdb called clonotypes with MiXCR, one entry per CDR3 protein. The data contain approximately 620,000 distinct CDR3 sequences, 8.6% of them singletons. These same data were also listed under a study on yellow fever vaccine responses in identical twins.

Sequencing input: PBMCs. Every receptor here comes from a woman aged 18-29 years in good health.

Regarding this clonotype: One end of the junction does not line up with germline, which may come from a read error. The chain has TRBV7-7 and TRBJ2-1, with 7 bases fitting TRBD2. The germline CDR1 and CDR2 sequences are SSHAT and FNYEAQ (reference sequence). This CDR3 region has 17 residues. The CDR3 region has the DNA TGTGCTAGCAGCCCCATGAGCTGGGGGGGTACACACAATGAGCAGTTCTTC. It encodes CASSPMSWGGTHNEQFF.

In its sample, this clonotype was seen a few times. The genes are TRBV5-1 and TRBJ1-1, with TRBD1 matching 11 bases. The germline V gene has CDR1 SGHRS and CDR2 YFSETQ. The CDR3 contains 16 residues. J gave up 3 bases and V 4 bases, and 8 bases lay outside the gene matches. CDR3 sequence (DNA): TGCGCCAGCAGCCGCGGAGGACAGGGGGCCGACACTGAAGCTTTCTTT. This translates into CASSRGGQGADTEAFF. Full variable domain (remainder filled in from reference TRBV5-1 and TRBJ1-1): KAGVTQTPRYLIKTRGQQVTLSCSPISGHRSVSWYQQTPGQGLQFLFEYFSETQRNKGNFPGRFSGRQFSNSRSEMNVSTLELGDSALYLCASSRGGQGADTEAFFGQGTRLTVV.

This clonotype was counted only a few times. CDR3 amino acids: CATLRGGYEQYF. The CDR3, as DNA: TGTGCCACACTCAGGGGGGGATACGAGCAGTACTTC. The chain has TRBV12-3 or TRBV12-4 and TRBJ2-7; D is possibly TRBD1 or TRBD2 (7 bases each). This CDR3 has 12 amino acids. Trimming shortened V by 10 bases and J by 4 bases, and 14 bases separated the two germline ends.

This clonotype appeared many times. V gene TRBV12-3 or TRBV12-4 combines with J gene TRBJ1-1, with a possible D match to TRBD1 (6 bases). This CDR3 spans 14 amino acids. The V and J ends lost 3 bases and 3 bases respectively, with 11 bases between them. CDR3 sequence: CASSFKGGYTEAFF. The CDR3 nucleotides are TGTGCCAGCAGTTTCAAGGGGGGCTACACTGAAGCTTTCTTT.

V and J are TRBV7-2 and TRBJ2-3; D possibly uses TRBD1 or TRBD2 (5 bases each). This CDR3 region has 16 residues. Per the germline V gene, CDR1 is SGHTA and CDR2 is FQGNSA. The V end lost 0 bases, the J end lost 4 bases, and 14 bases lay between the germline ends. DNA for the CDR3: TGTGCCAGCAGCTTAGCCCCTCCAGGGACGGCAGATACGCAGTATTTT. It is translated as CASSLAPPGTADTQYF.

The chain has TRBV10-3 and TRBJ1-2, with unresolved D. The germline CDR1 and CDR2 sequences are ENHRY and SYGVKD. The V end lost 10 bases, the J end lost 5 bases, and 11 bases lay between the germline ends. CDR3 size: 11 residues. This chain's CDR3 is CATPSQYGYTF. CDR3 nucleotide sequence: TGTGCCACCCCCAGCCAGTATGGCTACACCTTC.

J is TRBJ2-2 and V is TRBV30; 7 bases align to TRBD1. This CDR3 spans 14 amino acids. V shed 6 bases, J shed 1 base, and the junction held 5 bases outside the gene matches. Germline V gives CDR1 GTSNPN, CDR2 SVGIG (reference sequence). In nucleotides, the CDR3 is TGTGCCTGCGACAGGGAGAGGAACACCGGGGAGCTGTTTTTT. Encoded protein: CACDRERNTGELFF.

This clonotype turned up a few times. This sequence joins TRBV14 and TRBJ2-2, with D unresolved. CDR3 length: 16 amino acids. CDR1 and CDR2 from the germline V gene are SGHDN and FVKESK. Deletions cut 1 base from V and 5 bases from J, with 14 bases between. For the CDR3, the DNA is TGTGCCAGCAGCCAAGGACCCAGACCTACTACCGGGGAGCTGTTTTTT. As protein: CASSQGPRPTTGELFF. The full variable domain, in which reference TRBV14 and TRBJ2-2 provide the parts outside the CDR3, is EAGVTQFPSHSVIEKGQTVTLRCDPISGHDNLYWYRRVMGKEIKFLLHFVKESKQDESGMPNNRFLAERTGGTYSTLKVQPAELEDSGVYFCASSQGPRPTTGELFFGEGSRLTVL.

This clonotype has more than one count but fewer than ten. Mismatch with germline at one junction end may stem from a read error. The rearrangement uses TRBV20-1 and TRBJ2-1, with 15 bases aligning to TRBD2. Per germline, CDR1 DFQATT and CDR2 SNEGSKA (reference sequence). The CDR3 length is 16 residues. CDR3 bases: TGCAGTGCTACCAACCCCGGGACTAGCGGGGGGAATGTGCAGTTCTTC. The encoded protein is CSATNPGTSGGNVQFF.

This clonotype was found a few times. The rearrangement links TRBV5-1 to TRBJ2-1; TRBD2 matches at 8 bases. The CDR3 runs to 15 residues. J was trimmed by 2 bases and V by 6 bases; bases with no gene match: 7. The germline V gene has CDR1 SGHRS and CDR2 YFSETQ. The CDR3 DNA follows: TGCGCCAGCATCCGGACGGGGGGGGCCTACAATGAGCAGTTCTTC. Protein sequence: CASIRTGGAYNEQFF.